This T cell receptor beta chain is drawn from a study of shared clonotypes between healthy human individuals. V gave up 3 bases and J gave up 3 bases; unmatched junction bases: 2. This CDR3 comprises 14 residues. Per the germline V gene, CDR1 is MNHEY and CDR2 is SMNVEV (reference sequence). Positively selected for CCR7, the CD45RO-negative cells used as naive CD8 cells excluded terminally differentiated effector memory CD45RA+ cells. Sequencing was performed with immunoSEQ multiplex PCR; in TCRdb, only in-frame clones are kept and a portion is missing. The sample consists of about 680,000 clones, around 90% of them appearing once.

The source of this sequence is a man younger than 45 in good health. This chain joins TRBV27 and TRBJ2-7; 10 positions agree with TRBD2. The sequenced sample consisted of naive CD8+ T cells sorted from blood. CDR3 DNA sequence: TGTGCCAGCAGTTTTAGCGGGAGGATCTACGAGCAGTACTTC. Amino acids: CASSFSGRIYEQYF.